Below are 26 T cell receptor beta chains sequenced from a single sample in a study of blood T cells in healthy people across ages. Next came a second PCR, run for about 7 to 12 cycles, which used a sample-barcoded 5' primer along with a J-beta primer mix. MiXCR, run by TCRdb on the 5' RACE reads, gives a single entry per CDR3 protein. Of some 320,000 distinct CDR3 sequences listed, 25% to 30% were seen once; the top ten hold 29%. Input material: blood. These receptors originate from a woman in her 70s in good health.

This clonotype was seen ten or more times. The chain employs TRBV7-2 and TRBJ2-3; D is ambiguous. The V gene lost 5 bases and the J gene lost 0 bases, with 3 bases spanning the gap. This CDR3 is 12 amino acids long. Germline CDR1 is SGHTA and CDR2 is FQGNSA. This chain's CDR3 is CASSLSTDTQYF. For the CDR3, the DNA is TGTGCCAGCAGCCTTAGCACAGATACGCAGTATTTT.

The chain joins TRBV4-1 to TRBJ2-5; D uncertain. The CDR3 sequence is 16 residues long. The germline CDR1 and CDR2 sequences are MGHRA and YSYEKL. V lost 0 bases and J 5 bases, leaving 16 bases between the germline ends. For the CDR3, the DNA is TGCGCCAGCAGCCAAGAGGGCATCACCCTTTTGGAGACCCAGTACTTC. It is translated as CASSQEGITLLETQYF.

CDR3 amino acids: CASSPGGRGRAKNIQYF. CDR3 DNA sequence: TGTGCCAGCAGCCCAGGGGGCCGGGGTAGGGCCAAAAACATTCAGTACTTC. This chain connects TRBV7-3 to TRBJ2-4; 8 bases line up with TRBD1. Trimming took 5 bases from V and 1 from J; bases not matched to a gene: 10. CDR3 length equals 17 residues. Looked up from germline, CDR1 is SGHTA and CDR2 is FQGTGA.

The chain combines TRBV9 with TRBJ2-5, with 12 positions matching TRBD2. Germline V lookup: CDR1 SGDLS, CDR2 YYNGEE. The junction had 17 bases not matched to a gene; V was cut back by 0 bases and J by 2 bases. The CDR3 extends over 21 amino acids. The CDR3 sequence: CASSVAKPSGRVSRGQETQYF. The CDR3 DNA is TGTGCCAGCAGCGTAGCTAAACCTAGCGGGAGGGTATCGAGGGGGCAAGAGACCCAGTACTTC.

The rearrangement uses TRBV5-5 and TRBJ2-7; 10 nucleotides match TRBD1. The last part of the DNA fits TRBJ2-1 better; the J call may be wrong. Germline assignment: CDR1 SGHKS and CDR2 YYEKEE (reference sequence). This CDR3 contains 15 residues. CDR3 DNA: TGTGCCAGCAGCCTAGACAGGGGGCACCACAATGAGCAGTTCTTC. Amino acid sequence: CASSLDRGHHNEQFF.

This chain connects TRBV27 to TRBJ2-7; no clear D gene. With 3 bases removed from V and 1 base from J, the gap between germline ends came to 7 bases. The CDR3 loop spans 13 amino acids. Germline V gene data show CDR1 as MNHEY and CDR2 as SMNVEV (reference sequence). CDR3 loop: CASSFGASYEQYF. The CDR3 region has the DNA TGTGCCAGCAGTTTTGGCGCTTCCTACGAGCAGTACTTC.

The V call is TRBV20-1, the J call TRBJ2-5; D is unclear. The J call may be wrong; the DNA end is better matched by TRBJ2-7. There are 14 residues in the CDR3. Germline CDR1 DFQATT, CDR2 SNEGSKA (reference sequence). The CDR3 reads CSAKNKAEVYEQYF. CDR3 DNA: TGCAGTGCTAAGAATAAGGCAGAAGTTTACGAGCAGTACTTC.

This clonotype showed up just a few times. This chain uses TRBV4-1 with TRBJ1-5; D possibly corresponds to TRBD1 (5 bases). The CDR3 runs to 16 residues. V lost 0 bases and J 2 bases, leaving 11 bases between the germline ends. In germline, CDR1 is MGHRA, CDR2 YSYEKL. The CDR3 reads CASSQEGGLGNQPQHF. CDR3 coding DNA: TGCGCCAGCAGCCAAGAGGGGGGGTTGGGCAATCAGCCCCAGCATTTT.

The chain joins TRBV5-1 to TRBJ2-2; 7 nucleotides line up with TRBD1. The germline V gene has CDR1 SGHRS and CDR2 YFSETQ. With 3 bases clipped from V and 5 bases from J, the junction kept 4 bases outside the gene matches. The CDR3 totals 14 residues. DNA for the CDR3: TGCGCCAGCAGCTACGGGACAGAGACCGGGGAGCTGTTTTTT. Amino acids: CASSYGTETGELFF.

This clonotype was observed a handful of times. V gene TRBV6-1 combines with J gene TRBJ1-5; D gene ambiguous. V shed 8 bases and J shed 3 bases, with 11 bases lying between them. Germline V lookup: CDR1 MNHNS, CDR2 SASEGT. The CDR3 has 13 residues. The DNA of the CDR3 is TGTGCCAGCCTTCTAGGAGCCAATCAGCCCCAGCATTTT. Protein product: CASLLGANQPQHF.

This clonotype was seen a few times. V is TRBV6-1 and J is TRBJ1-6; 7 positions agree with TRBD1. V was clipped by 7 bases and J by 0 bases; unmatched bases: 9. There are 17 residues in the CDR3. Looked up from germline, CDR1 is MNHNS and CDR2 is SASEGT. The CDR3 DNA is TGTGCCAGCATCTCCGGGACAGAAAGCTCCTATAATTCACCCCTCCACTTT. Its protein is CASISGTESSYNSPLHF.

The sample holds one count of this clonotype. V and J are TRBV5-6 and TRBJ1-4; D perhaps matches TRBD1 (6 bases). The germline V gene has CDR1 SGHDT and CDR2 YYEEEE. The CDR3 length is 14 residues. Trimming pared 4 bases from V and 7 bases from J, leaving 14 bases between. CDR3 nucleotide sequence: TGTGCCAGCAGCCTGGGACATAGTACTGAAAAACTGTTTTTT. Its protein product is CASSLGHSTEKLFF.

This clonotype was detected a few times. V and J are TRBV20-1 and TRBJ2-3; TRBD2 agrees at 8 bases. J lost 0 bases, V lost 1 base, and 3 bases had no gene match. Germline lookup yields CDR1 DFQATT and CDR2 SNEGSKA (reference sequence). There are 15 residues in the CDR3. The CDR3: CSARVASGSTDTQYF. CDR3 bases: TGCAGTGCTAGAGTGGCTAGCGGGAGCACAGATACGCAGTATTTT.

This clonotype was counted once. V usage is TRBV7-8 and J usage is TRBJ1-4; 7 bases match TRBD1. In germline, CDR1 is SGHVS, CDR2 FQNEAQ. Losses at the gene ends were 3 bases for V and 5 bases for J; bases not matched to a gene: 9. This CDR3 has 16 residues. CDR3 amino acids: CASSLSGGDQNEKLFF. The CDR3 DNA reads TGTGCCAGCAGCTTGTCAGGGGGGGATCAAAATGAAAAACTGTTTTTT.

This clonotype showed up many times. V is TRBV6-6 and J is TRBJ1-4; no definite D call. Germline V gene lookup returns CDR1 MNHNY and CDR2 SVGAGI (reference sequence). This CDR3 has 14 residues. Trimming shortened V by 2 bases and J by 6 bases, and 10 bases separated the two germline ends. Here the CDR3 reads CASSYPGRDEKLFF. CDR3 DNA sequence: TGTGCCAGCAGTTACCCCGGAAGGGATGAAAAACTGTTTTTT.

This clonotype showed up many times. DNA of the CDR3: TGTGCCAGCAGTGAGCAGATATACGAGCAGTACTTC. This encodes CASSEQIYEQYF. The chain links TRBV6-1 to TRBJ2-7, with D uncertain. Germline lookup yields CDR1 MNHNS and CDR2 SASEGT. The germline V and J ends were trimmed by 3 bases and 4 bases, with 7 bases remaining between them. This CDR3 is 12 amino acids long.

This chain joins TRBV20-1 and TRBJ2-7; D is unclear. CDR3 length equals 11 residues. Germline V CDR1 and CDR2: DFQATT, SNEGSKA (reference sequence). V lost 3 bases, J lost 1 base, and 4 bases lay in between. The CDR3 spells CSASLSYEQYF. Here the CDR3 DNA reads TGCAGTGCTAGCCTGTCCTACGAGCAGTACTTC.

This chain uses TRBV2 with TRBJ2-4, with D perhaps TRBD1 (6 bases). The CDR3 extends over 12 amino acids. V lost 6 bases to trimming and J lost 5 bases, with 8 bases between them. Germline V lookup: CDR1 SNHLY, CDR2 FYNNEI. CDR3 region: CASRRQENIQYF. The DNA of the CDR3 is TGTGCCAGCAGGCGACAGGAAAACATTCAGTACTTC.

This clonotype has just a few counts. V usage is TRBV7-3 and J usage is TRBJ2-1, with TRBD2 matching over 10 bases. This CDR3 spans 16 amino acids. Germline CDR1 is SGHTA and CDR2 is FQGTGA. Germline trimming cut 5 bases from V and 5 bases from J; bases unmatched to any gene: 9. CDR3 DNA sequence: TGTGCCAGCAGCATCGCCGGGACTAGCGTTAACAATGAGCAGTTCTTC. It is translated as CASSIAGTSVNNEQFF.

The table lists this clonotype with a few counts. This chain links TRBV4-1 with TRBJ1-6; D ambiguous. Trimming took 1 base from V and 9 from J, leaving 7 bases between them. The CDR3 runs to 13 residues. CDR1 and CDR2 from the germline V gene are MGHRA and YSYEKL. As DNA, the CDR3 is TGCGCCAGCAGCCAAGCACTTATTTCACCCCTCCACTTT. Translating gives CASSQALISPLHF.

This clonotype came up a few times. The chain employs TRBV7-2 and TRBJ1-1; D is possibly TRBD1 (6 bases). V was pared by 3 bases and J by 4 bases, with 9 bases between. Per the germline V gene, CDR1 is SGHTA and CDR2 is FQGNSA. CDR3 size: 13 residues. The CDR3 region is CASSFRGSTEAFF. As DNA, the CDR3 is TGTGCCAGCAGCTTCAGGGGCAGCACTGAAGCTTTCTTT. The full variable domain, with the rest looked up from reference TRBV7-2 and TRBJ1-1, is GAGVSQSPSNKVTEKGKDVELRCDPISGHTALYWYRQSLGQGLEFLIYFQGNSAPDKSGLPSDRFSAERTGGSVSTLTIQRTQQEDSAVYLCASSFRGSTEAFFGQGTRLTVV.

The chain employs TRBV12-3 or TRBV12-4 and TRBJ2-2; tentatively, D is TRBD1 (5 bases). V was trimmed by 7 bases and J by 0 bases, leaving 12 bases between them. The CDR3 runs to 15 residues. The CDR3 DNA reads TGTGCCAGCACCATAGGGGCAACGAACACCGGGGAGCTGTTTTTT. It specifies CASTIGATNTGELFF.

The gene calls are TRBV20-1 and TRBJ2-1; 11 bases line up with TRBD2. The CDR3 contains 15 residues. The V segment lost 6 bases and the J segment 2 bases; nucleotides outside the gene matches: 6. In germline, CDR1 is DFQATT, CDR2 SNEGSKA (reference sequence). CDR3 protein: CSAPTSGATYNEQFF. The CDR3 DNA reads TGCAGTGCCCCGACTAGCGGGGCCACCTACAATGAGCAGTTCTTC.

The chain joins TRBV6-2 or TRBV6-3 to TRBJ1-5; no clear D. CDR3 length: 13 residues. Looked up from germline, CDR1 is MNHEY and CDR2 is SVGEGT. Deletions cut 6 bases from V and 3 bases from J, with 9 bases between. CDR3 sequence reads: CASSYRANQPQHF. CDR3 in DNA: TGTGCCAGCAGCTACAGAGCCAATCAGCCCCAGCATTTT.

Comments on this clonotype: At one of its ends the junction is not consistent with the germline gene, which may arise from a read error. J is TRBJ2-1 and V is TRBV5-1, with 8 bases fitting TRBD1. CDR1 and CDR2 (germline): SGHRS, YFSETQ. The length of the CDR3 is 16 residues. CDR3 sequence: CASSLVAGQGNNEQLF. The CDR3 nucleotides are TGCGCCAGCAGCTTGGTAGCTGGACAGGGAAACAATGAGCAGCTCTTC.

In its sample, this clonotype was seen a few times. V and J are TRBV12-3 or TRBV12-4 and TRBJ1-5, with TRBD1 as a possible D gene (6 bases). V lost 5 bases and J lost 7, with 15 bases in between. This CDR3 is built from 14 residues. CDR3 DNA sequence: TGTGCCAGCAGTGGGGGCAGAGGGGACCAGCCCCAGCATTTT. This sequence encodes CASSGGRGDQPQHF.